The following is a TCR beta chain sequence with its context. The CDR3 runs 16 residues. The V gene's germline CDR1 is SGHDT and CDR2 YYEEEE. V lost 1 base to trimming and J lost 1 base, with 15 bases between them. This record belongs to a study of CD8 T cells in Susac syndrome. At the level of the study: Active disease was present in more than 5 of the sequenced Susac syndrome patients, whereas roughly eight of them were in remission. When their blood was taken, the Susac syndrome patients had either not yet had any therapy, were taking corticosteroids, or were taking intravenous immunoglobulin alone.

The authors reverse transcribed 0.5 to 1 ug RNA with random hexamers. Coverage of TCR beta CDR3 amplification by immunoSEQ multiplex PCR extended to 54 Vbeta and 13 Jbeta. Via MiXCR, TCRdb re-called the immunoSEQ multiplex PCR reads, giving one row per CDR3 protein. The data contain some 150,000 distinct CDR3 sequences, 95% of them singletons. What was sequenced was CD4+ T cells from PBMCs. The receptor was isolated from a human donor with Susac syndrome. This rearrangement joins TRBV5-6 to TRBJ2-7; no definite D call. The CDR3 bases are TGTGCCAGCAGCTTGAGGATGGCAGGCCCTTCCTACGAGCAGTACTTC. This translates into CASSLRMAGPSYEQYF.